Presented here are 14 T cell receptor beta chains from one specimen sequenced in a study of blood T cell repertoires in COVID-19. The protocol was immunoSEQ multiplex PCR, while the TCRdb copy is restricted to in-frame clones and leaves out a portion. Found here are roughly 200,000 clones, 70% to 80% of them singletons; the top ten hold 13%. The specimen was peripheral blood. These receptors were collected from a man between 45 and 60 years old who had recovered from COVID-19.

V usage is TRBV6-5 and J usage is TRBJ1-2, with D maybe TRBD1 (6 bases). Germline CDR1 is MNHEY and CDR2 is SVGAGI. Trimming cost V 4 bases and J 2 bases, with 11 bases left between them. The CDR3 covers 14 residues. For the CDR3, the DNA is TGTGCCAGCAGTTCGGGGACACAGAACTATGGCTACACCTTC. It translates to CASSSGTQNYGYTF.

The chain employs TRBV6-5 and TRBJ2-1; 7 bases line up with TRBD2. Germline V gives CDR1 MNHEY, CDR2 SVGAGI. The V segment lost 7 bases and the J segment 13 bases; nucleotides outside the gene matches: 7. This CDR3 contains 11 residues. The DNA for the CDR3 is TGTGCCAGCATCCTAAGCGGGGCTCAGTTCTTC. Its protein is CASILSGAQFF.

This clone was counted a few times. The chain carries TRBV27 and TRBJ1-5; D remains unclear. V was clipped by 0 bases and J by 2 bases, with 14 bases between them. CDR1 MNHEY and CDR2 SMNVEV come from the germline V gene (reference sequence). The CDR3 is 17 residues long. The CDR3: CASSLSKLAAGNQPQHF. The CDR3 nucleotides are TGTGCCAGCAGTTTATCGAAGTTAGCGGCAGGCAATCAGCCCCAGCATTTT.

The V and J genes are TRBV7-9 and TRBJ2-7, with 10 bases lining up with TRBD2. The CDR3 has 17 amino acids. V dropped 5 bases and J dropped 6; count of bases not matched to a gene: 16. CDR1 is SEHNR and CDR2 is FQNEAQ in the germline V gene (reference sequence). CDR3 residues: CASSPPTSLAGVGEQYF. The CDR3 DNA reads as TGTGCCAGCAGCCCGCCAACCTCTCTAGCGGGAGTCGGCGAGCAGTACTTC.

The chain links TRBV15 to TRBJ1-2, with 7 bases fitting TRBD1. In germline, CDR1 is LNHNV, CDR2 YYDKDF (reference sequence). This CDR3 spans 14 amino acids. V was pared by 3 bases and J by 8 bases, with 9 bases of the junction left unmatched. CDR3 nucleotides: TGTGCCACCAGCAGGCAGACAGGGCCCCTCGGCTACACCTTC. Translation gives CATSRQTGPLGYTF.

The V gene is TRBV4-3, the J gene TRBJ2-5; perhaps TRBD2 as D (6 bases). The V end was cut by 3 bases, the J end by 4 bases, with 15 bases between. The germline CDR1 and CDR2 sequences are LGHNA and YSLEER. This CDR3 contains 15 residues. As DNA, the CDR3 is TGCGCCAGCAGCCAGAGGGCGGGGCGGGTAGAGACCCAGTACTTC. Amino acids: CASSQRAGRVETQYF.

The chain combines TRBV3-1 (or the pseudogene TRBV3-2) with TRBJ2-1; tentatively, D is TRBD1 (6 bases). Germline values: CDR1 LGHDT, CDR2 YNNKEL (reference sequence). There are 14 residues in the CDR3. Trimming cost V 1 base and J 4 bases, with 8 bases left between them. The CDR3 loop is CASSQAGQYNEQFF. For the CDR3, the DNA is TGTGCCAGCAGCCAAGCCGGACAGTACAATGAGCAGTTCTTC.

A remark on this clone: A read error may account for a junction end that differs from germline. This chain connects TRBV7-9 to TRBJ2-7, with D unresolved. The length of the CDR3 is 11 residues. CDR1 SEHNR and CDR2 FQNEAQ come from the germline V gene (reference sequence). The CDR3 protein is CASSLAAFLNF. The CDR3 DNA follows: TGTGCCAGCAGCTTAGCGGCATTCTTGAACTTC.

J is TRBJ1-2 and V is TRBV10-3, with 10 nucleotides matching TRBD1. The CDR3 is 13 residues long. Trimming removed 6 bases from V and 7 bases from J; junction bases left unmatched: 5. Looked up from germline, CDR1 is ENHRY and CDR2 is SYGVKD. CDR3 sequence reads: CAISRDRGGGYTF. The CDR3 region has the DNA TGTGCCATCAGCCGGGACAGGGGTGGTGGCTACACCTTC.

The CDR3 bases are TGTGCCATCGCAGGGTTGGTAAGCACTGAAGCTTTCTTT. Translation: CAIAGLVSTEAFF. The chain joins TRBV10-3 to TRBJ1-1; D may be TRBD1 (5 bases). Trimming shortened V by 8 bases and J by 4 bases, and 14 bases separated the two germline ends. The V gene's germline CDR1 is ENHRY and CDR2 SYGVKD. There are 13 residues in the CDR3.

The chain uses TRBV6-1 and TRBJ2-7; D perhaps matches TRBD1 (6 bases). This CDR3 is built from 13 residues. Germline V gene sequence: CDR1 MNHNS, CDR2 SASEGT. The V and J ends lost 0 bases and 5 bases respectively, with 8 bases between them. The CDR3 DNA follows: TGTGCCAGCAGTGAAGCGCCAGGGGACGAGCAGTACTTC. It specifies CASSEAPGDEQYF.

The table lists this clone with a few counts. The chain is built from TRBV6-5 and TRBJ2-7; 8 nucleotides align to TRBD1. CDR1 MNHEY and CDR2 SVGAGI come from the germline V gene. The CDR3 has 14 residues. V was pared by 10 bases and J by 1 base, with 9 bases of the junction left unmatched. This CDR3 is CATTPDRESYEQYF. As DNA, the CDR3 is TGTGCCACCACCCCGGACAGGGAATCCTACGAGCAGTACTTC.

The CDR3 DNA sequence: TGCAGTGCTAGTCTAGGCGGAGTAAAAGAGACCCAGTACTTC. This gives the protein CSASLGGVKETQYF. This sequence joins TRBV20-1 and TRBJ2-5; no definite D call. There are 14 residues in the CDR3. The V gene lost 3 bases and the J gene lost 3 bases, with 14 bases spanning the gap. From germline, CDR1 is DFQATT and CDR2 SNEGSKA (reference sequence).

This CDR3 is CASSQGLAGTNEQYF. The CDR3 coding sequence is TGTGCCAGCAGCCAGGGACTAGCGGGAACCAACGAGCAGTACTTC. The chain joins TRBV6-6 to TRBJ2-7; 13 bases fit TRBD2. CDR3 size: 15 residues. J lost 5 bases, V lost 6 bases, and 7 bases had no gene match. The germline V gene has CDR1 MNHNY and CDR2 SVGAGI (reference sequence).